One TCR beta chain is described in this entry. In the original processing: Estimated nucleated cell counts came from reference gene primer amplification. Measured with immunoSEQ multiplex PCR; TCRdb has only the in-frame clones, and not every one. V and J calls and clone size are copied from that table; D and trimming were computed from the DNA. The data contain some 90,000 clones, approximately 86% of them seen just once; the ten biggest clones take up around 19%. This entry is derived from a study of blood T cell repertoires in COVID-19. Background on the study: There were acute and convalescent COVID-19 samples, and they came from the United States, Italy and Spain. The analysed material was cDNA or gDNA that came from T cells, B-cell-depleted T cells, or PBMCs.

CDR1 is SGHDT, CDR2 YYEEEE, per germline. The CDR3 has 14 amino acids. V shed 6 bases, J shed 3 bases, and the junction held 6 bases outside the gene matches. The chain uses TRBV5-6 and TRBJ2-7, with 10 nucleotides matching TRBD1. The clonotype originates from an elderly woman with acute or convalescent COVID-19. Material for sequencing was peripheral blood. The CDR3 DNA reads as TGTGCCAGCACGATTCGGACAGGGGGCTACGAGCAGTACTTC. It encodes CASTIRTGGYEQYF.